Below are 18 T cell receptor beta chains sequenced from a single sample in a study of CD8+CD57+ T cells in acquired aplastic anemia. TCR beta VDJ and CDR3 profiling used genomic DNA as template. TCRdb fed the reads into MiXCR, producing one record per CDR3 protein. The sample includes 200,000 to 250,000 distinct CDR3 sequences, less than 60% seen only once; the top ten take less than 20%. CD8+CD57+ cell expansion, shown by flow cytometry, had occurred in the patients selected for sequencing. Sequencing was done on a sample of sorted CD4+, CD8+, or CD8+CD57+ T cells (not recorded which) from PBMCs. The receptors come from a human donor with aplastic anemia.

The rearrangement links TRBV24-1 to TRBJ2-7; 12 nucleotides align to TRBD2. Germline V lookup: CDR1 KGHDR, CDR2 SFDVKD. Trimming removed 3 bases from V and 4 bases from J; junction bases left unmatched: 0. The CDR3 is 14 amino acids. The CDR3 DNA sequence: TGTGCCACCAGTGATGGGACTAGCGGGTACGAGCAGTACTTC. Translated, it gives CATSDGTSGYEQYF.

This clonotype has a count of ten or more. The rearrangement links TRBV19 to TRBJ1-5, with a weak D call TRBD1 (6 bases). The CDR3 contains 16 residues. The V and J ends lost 5 bases and 2 bases respectively, with 16 bases between them. CDR1 and CDR2 from the germline V gene are LNHDA and SQIVND (reference sequence). The CDR3 here is CASSLIQGRGNQPQHF. CDR3 nucleotide sequence: TGTGCCAGTAGTCTTATACAGGGTAGGGGCAATCAGCCCCAGCATTTT.

This clonotype was recorded at least ten times. The rearrangement links TRBV7-3 to TRBJ2-2, with D uncertain. Per germline, CDR1 SGHTA and CDR2 FQGTGA. The CDR3 length is 14 residues. The V and J ends lost 2 bases and 6 bases respectively, with 10 bases between them. As DNA, the CDR3 is TGTGCCAGCAGCTTAGGCTTGGGTCCCGGGGAGCTGTTTTTT. Protein sequence: CASSLGLGPGELFF.

As for this clonotype: One end of the junction fails to match germline, which may point to a read error. This chain links TRBV7-3 with TRBJ2-3; perhaps TRBD2 as D (5 bases). Germline values: CDR1 SGHTA, CDR2 FQGTGA. There are 15 residues in the CDR3. In DNA, the CDR3 is TGTGCCAGTAGCTTAGGGCGGGCACACATAGATACGCAGTATTTT. The encoded protein is CASSLGRAHIDTQYF.

This clonotype showed up many times. CDR3 amino acids: CASSFKRGGELFF. DNA for the CDR3: TGTGCCAGCAGTTTCAAGCGGGGCGGGGAGCTGTTTTTT. The rearrangement links TRBV12-3 or TRBV12-4 to TRBJ2-2, with TRBD2 matching 7 bases. Trimming removed 3 bases from V and 7 bases from J; junction bases left unmatched: 2. The CDR3 length is 13 residues.

The chain has TRBV7-8 and TRBJ2-5, with TRBD1 identical over 11 bases. The trim removed 5 bases at V and 5 bases at J, leaving 4 bases unmatched. The CDR3 runs 14 residues. The V gene's germline CDR1 is SGHVS and CDR2 FQNEAQ. The CDR3 nucleotides are TGTGCCAGCAGCCGGACAGGGGGCGACGAGACCCAGTACTTC. Its protein is CASSRTGGDETQYF.

This clonotype appeared many times. This chain uses TRBV5-1 with TRBJ2-7; a weak D match, TRBD1 (6 bases). The CDR3 runs 16 residues. V was cut by 3 bases and J by 3 bases, with 19 bases left in between. Germline-derived CDR1 and CDR2 are SGHRS and YFSETQ. CDR3 bases: TGCGCCAGCAGCTCGGACCCCGGGACACTAATCTACGAGCAGTACTTC. Protein: CASSSDPGTLIYEQYF. The full variable domain, completed using reference TRBV5-1 and TRBJ2-7, is KAGVTQTPRYLIKTRGQQVTLSCSPISGHRSVSWYQQTPGQGLQFLFEYFSETQRNKGNFPGRFSGRQFSNSRSEMNVSTLELGDSALYLCASSSDPGTLIYEQYFGPGTRLTVT.

This clonotype was recorded at least ten times. Written as DNA, the CDR3 is TGTGCCAGTAGTAGAGACGGTGCAACTAATGAAAAACTGTTTTTT. This encodes CASSRDGATNEKLFF. The rearrangement joins TRBV19 to TRBJ1-4; D not certain. The CDR3 totals 15 residues. V was pared by 4 bases and J by 0 bases, with 9 bases between. Germline V gives CDR1 LNHDA, CDR2 SQIVND (reference sequence).

J is TRBJ2-2 and V is TRBV19; no reliable D call. V lost 0 bases, J lost 5 bases, and 7 bases lay in between. This CDR3 has 14 residues. Germline values: CDR1 LNHDA, CDR2 SQIVND (reference sequence). The CDR3 DNA sequence: TGTGCCAGTAGTATAGACATATGGACCGGGGAGCTGTTTTTT. Encoded protein: CASSIDIWTGELFF.

This clonotype was detected a few times. This chain joins TRBV10-3 and TRBJ1-3, with a possible D match to TRBD1 (5 bases). The CDR3 length is 13 residues. Trimming removed 2 bases at V and 4 bases at J, with 6 bases between. Germline-derived CDR1 and CDR2 are ENHRY and SYGVKD. CDR3 amino acids: CAISETGGNTIYF. CDR3 DNA sequence: TGTGCCATCAGTGAGACAGGCGGAAACACCATATATTTT.

This clonotype was found many times. The chain recombines TRBV12-3 or TRBV12-4 with TRBJ1-1; possibly TRBD1 for D (5 bases). The CDR3 extends over 12 amino acids. Trimming left V 2 bases short and J 11 bases short, with 12 bases between. The CDR3 DNA is TGTGCCAGCAGTTTACAGGGTGGTGGCGCTTTCTTT. Protein sequence: CASSLQGGGAFF.

The CDR3 nucleotides are TGTGCCGCCGCCGTGACAGAGAATAATTCACCCCTCCACTTT. Protein: CAAAVTENNSPLHF. V usage is TRBV15 and J usage is TRBJ1-6, with D maybe TRBD1 (5 bases). Germline CDR1 and CDR2: LNHNV and YYDKDF (reference sequence). The CDR3 runs to 14 residues. V was cut by 11 bases and J by 5 bases, with 16 bases left in between. Full variable domain (missing parts from reference TRBV15 and TRBJ1-6): DAMVIQNPRYQVTQFGKPVTLSCSQTLNHNVMYWYQQKSSQAPKLLFHYYDKDFNNEADTPDNFQSRRPNTSFCFLDIRSPGLGDTAMYLCAAAVTENNSPLHFGNGTRLTVT.

Of note for this clonotype: One base away lies a much larger clone, so this may be a sequencing read error. The genes are TRBV5-1 and TRBJ2-3; the D gene is possibly TRBD1 (5 bases). Germline V gene sequence: CDR1 SGHRS, CDR2 YFSETQ. This CDR3 has 17 amino acids. V was pared by 1 base and J by 2 bases, with 17 bases between. DNA of the CDR3: TGCGCCAGCAGCTTGTTGGTGGGGCAGGACCTCACAGATACGCAGTATTTT. Translation gives CASSLLVGQDLTDTQYF.

This clonotype was detected ten times or more. V gene TRBV7-3 combines with J gene TRBJ2-5; 8 nucleotides line up with TRBD2. Germline V gives CDR1 SGHTA, CDR2 FQGTGA. Trimming at V came to 5 bases and at J to 0 bases, leaving 11 bases not matched to a gene. The CDR3 has 17 amino acids. The CDR3 DNA sequence: TGTGCCAGCAGCCCCGGGTGGCGGGGGGAATACCAAGAGACCCAGTACTTC. It yields the protein CASSPGWRGEYQETQYF.

The sample holds many counts of this clonotype. The V call is TRBV28, the J call TRBJ1-1, with no clear D. Germline lookup yields CDR1 MDHEN and CDR2 SYDVKM. The CDR3 consists of 13 residues. Trimming removed 7 bases at V and 5 bases at J, with 14 bases between. The CDR3 sequence: CASKFVKRTEAFF. DNA of the CDR3: TGTGCCAGCAAATTCGTTAAGAGGACTGAAGCTTTCTTT.

This clonotype appeared a few times. The CDR3 sequence is CASSNGQPQETQYF. The CDR3 DNA reads TGTGCCAGCAGCAACGGACAGCCCCAAGAGACCCAGTACTTC. The chain joins TRBV7-8 to TRBJ2-5; a possible D gene is TRBD1 (6 bases). The CDR3 covers 14 residues. The germline gives CDR1 SGHVS, CDR2 FQNEAQ. The V end lost 5 bases, the J end lost 1 base, and 11 bases lay between the germline ends.

The chain employs TRBV2 and TRBJ2-7; 10 bases are shared with TRBD1. Germline V gene data show CDR1 as SNHLY and CDR2 as FYNNEI. V shed 6 bases and J 5 bases; nucleotides not matched to a gene: 1. The CDR3 spans 12 residues. In nucleotides, the CDR3 is TGTGCCAGCAGGGACAGGGGGAACGAGCAGTACTTC. The encoded protein is CASRDRGNEQYF.

Many counts were recorded for this clonotype. The V and J genes are TRBV6-1 and TRBJ1-2; D may be TRBD1 (5 bases). The CDR3 consists of 17 residues. CDR1 and CDR2 (germline): MNHNS, SASEGT. V was trimmed by 6 bases and J by 4 bases, leaving 24 bases between them. The CDR3 DNA reads TGTGCCAGCAGCCCCGAAAATCGGGGGTGGGAGGGCTATGGCTACACCTTC. Protein: CASSPENRGWEGYGYTF.